The T cell receptor beta chain described here comes from a study of T cells in Graves' hyperthyroidism and ophthalmopathy. Study-wide points: Within blood appeared most thyroid clonotypes that had expanded above 0.001. The model's output predicted ophthalmopathy at a median of about 6.5 months prior to onset.

Ophthalmopathy patients had Clinical Activity Score at least 3, NOSPECS grade at least 4, duration under 3 months. Diagnoses used clinical symptoms, serum thyroxine and TRAb, thyroid ultrasound and orbital computed tomography. In its sample, this clonotype was seen a few times. No antigen is known for it. Germline lookup yields CDR1 DFQATT and CDR2 SNEGSKA (reference sequence). The J segment lost 7 bases and the V segment lost 5 bases, leaving 9 bases of the junction unmatched. The length of the CDR3 is 14 residues. The source material, RNA transcripts, was used to amplify TCR beta CDR3 regions. When the TCR CDR3 underwent first-round RT-PCR, the HTBI primer set was used. Each CDR3 protein is one row after TCRdb ran MiXCR on the multiplex PCR reads. The sample comprises about 380,000 distinct CDR3 sequences, under 20% of which are singletons, and 40% rests with the top ten.

Sequenced sample: blood. The V gene is TRBV20-1, the J gene TRBJ2-5; 11 positions agree with TRBD1. The sequence was collected from a man aged 18 to 35 with Graves' ophthalmopathy. CDR3 DNA sequence: TGCAGTGCTGGGGACAGGGGGTTATTAGGGACCCAGTACTTC. Translating gives CSAGDRGLLGTQYF.